Reported below is one T cell receptor (beta chain). As yet, its antigen is unknown. The source of the sample is a study of shared clonotypes between healthy human individuals. Notes on the study in general: Clonotype sharing among the donors was expected to vary with sequencing depth.

The assay was immunoSEQ multiplex PCR, and TCRdb's table has in-frame clones only and misses some. The sample carries over a million clones, around 74% recorded once. Sequenced input: memory CD4+ T cells sorted from blood. Sample subset: CD45RA-negative fraction. The sequence was obtained from a man aged 18 to 35 in good health.

The CDR3 DNA is TGCGCCAGCAGCCAAGAAAGGGGCTCGGGCGGAAACACCATATATTTT. Its translation: CASSQERGSGGNTIYF. This rearrangement joins TRBV4-1 to TRBJ1-3, with D perhaps TRBD1 (5 bases). The CDR3 runs 16 residues. With 0 bases removed from V and 4 bases from J, the gap between germline ends came to 13 bases. The germline CDR1 and CDR2 sequences are MGHRA and YSYEKL.